This is a list of T cell receptor beta chains from one sample in a study of technical replicates of blood from several donors. The table came from immunoSEQ multiplex PCR; TCRdb's copy has only in-frame clones and leaves some out. The data contain about 82,000 clones, approximately 96% of them singletons. The material sequenced was T cells isolated from PBMCs. These receptors all stem from a human donor in good health. CDR3s include the opening cysteine and the closing phenylalanine or tryptophan. The D gene is left open where the match is weak. Clone size is given for some rows only: seen once, a few or many times, or a class if the clone is expanded.

.	.	TRBV19	TRBJ2-1	CASSIWGVNNEQFF	TGTGCCAGTAGTATCTGGGGCGTTAACAATGAGCAGTTCTTC
.	TRBD1	TRBV28	TRBJ2-2	CGSGQTNTGELFF	TGTGGTTCGGGACAGACGAACACCGGGGAGCTGTTTTTT
once	TRBD2	TRBV29-1	TRBJ2-7	CSVEEGDLTSGSYEQYF	TGCAGCGTTGAGGAAGGGGACTTGACTAGCGGCTCCTACGAGCAGTACTTC
.	TRBD2	TRBV30	TRBJ2-5	CAWSVRAGGPRETQYF	TGTGCCTGGAGTGTCCGAGCGGGAGGGCCTCGGGAGACCCAGTACTTC
once	TRBD1	TRBV28	TRBJ1-5	CASSCFLFRDRHQPQHF	TGTGCCAGCAGTTGCTTCCTTTTCCGGGACAGGCATCAGCCCCAGCATTTT
.	TRBD1	TRBV30	TRBJ1-1	CAWSRGLNTEAFF	TGTGCCTGGAGTAGGGGGCTGAACACTGAAGCTTTCTTT
.	.	TRBV30	TRBJ2-7	CAWSVQTLPVYEQYF	TGTGCCTGGAGTGTACAGACCCTCCCTGTGTACGAGCAGTACTTC
.	TRBD1	TRBV5-1	TRBJ2-7	CASSLGPGQDSYEQYF	TGCGCCAGCAGCTTGGGACCGGGACAGGACAGCTACGAGCAGTACTTC
.	.	TRBV6-1	TRBJ1-1	CASSEAPRGTFF	TGTGCCAGCAGTGAAGCGCCCCGGGGAACTTTCTTT
.	TRBD1	TRBV4-1	TRBJ2-1	CASSQKGTASYKEQFF	TGCGCCAGCAGCCAGAAGGGGACAGCCTCCTACAAGGAGCAGTTCTTC
.	.	TRBV19	TRBJ1-4	CASSRTDNEKLFF	TGTGCCAGTAGTAGGACAGATAATGAAAAACTGTTTTTT
.	.	TRBV7-2	TRBJ2-3	CASSLAAGDTQYF	TGTGCCAGCAGCTTAGCAGCGGGAGATACGCAGTATTTT
.	.	TRBV28	TRBJ2-1	CASSLLAAPYNEQFF	TGTGCCAGCAGTCTTTTGGCGGCACCGTACAATGAGCAGTTCTTC
.	.	TRBV5-1	TRBJ2-3	CASSSRDFYSTDTQYF	TGCGCCAGCAGCTCGAGGGACTTTTACAGCACAGATACGCAGTATTTT
.	TRBD1	TRBV19	TRBJ1-4	CASSPGTGGREKLFF	TGTGCCAGTAGTCCCGGGACAGGGGGCCGAGAAAAACTGTTTTTT
once	.	TRBV10-3	TRBJ1-5	CAISAFGQPQHF	TGTGCCATCAGTGCCTTCGGTCAGCCCCAGCATTTT
.	TRBD2	TRBV6-5	TRBJ2-1	CASSWREGDNEQFF	TGTGCCAGCAGTTGGCGGGAGGGAGACAATGAGCAGTTCTTC
.	TRBD1	TRBV19	TRBJ1-2	CASSPDRVDYGYTF	TGTGCCAGTAGTCCGGACAGGGTGGACTATGGCTACACCTTC
.	.	TRBV15	TRBJ2-1	CATSRSILGVEQFF	TGTGCCACCAGCAGATCTATTCTTGGAGTAGAACAGTTCTTC
.	.	TRBV5-3	TRBJ1-1	CARSCTGPNTEAFF	TGTGCCAGAAGCTGTACAGGGCCAAACACTGAAGCTTTCTTT
.	.	TRBV10-3	TRBJ1-5	CAISESRGGQPQHF	TGTGCCATCAGTGAGTCCCGGGGAGGTCAGCCCCAGCATTTT
.	TRBD2	TRBV7-3	TRBJ2-7	CASSVRGNSYEQYF	TGTGCCAGCAGCGTGCGGGGGAACTCCTACGAGCAGTACTTC
.	TRBD1	TRBV16	TRBJ1-2	CASSPTTGALANYGYTF	TGTGCCAGCAGCCCCACGACAGGGGCGTTAGCTAACTATGGCTACACCTTC
.	.	TRBV30	TRBJ1-1	CAWSVRGWSSEAFF	TGTGCCTGGAGTGTACGCGGTTGGTCCTCCGAGGCTTTCTTT
.	.	TRBV19	TRBJ2-1	CASSFLLSYNEQFF	TGTGCCAGTAGTTTTCTCCTCTCCTACAATGAGCAGTTCTTC
.	.	TRBV6-5	TRBJ2-7	CASSYSRVLEQYF	TGTGCCAGCAGTTACTCTCGGGTACTCGAGCAGTACTTC
.	.	TRBV21-1	TRBJ2-7	CASGRGTPLAGVYEQYF	TGTGCCAGCGGAAGAGGGACCCCACTAGCGGGAGTCTACGAGCAGTACTTC
.	TRBD2	TRBV28	TRBJ2-3	CASSFFAGGSTDTQYF	TGTGCCAGCAGTTTTTTCGCGGGAGGTAGCACAGATACGCAGTATTTT
.	TRBD2	TRBV27	TRBJ2-6	CASSLGGGSGANVLTF	TGTGCCAGCAGTCTTGGCGGGGGCTCTGGGGCCAACGTCCTGACTTTC
.	TRBD1	TRBV2	TRBJ2-7	CASRQDRAYEQYF	TGTGCCAGCAGACAGGACAGGGCCTACGAGCAGTACTTC
.	.	TRBV5-4	TRBJ1-4	CASSPVGGHEKLFF	TGTGCCAGCAGCCCCGTAGGCGGGCATGAAAAACTGTTTTTT
once	TRBD1	TRBV9	TRBJ2-2	CASSVYPGQGGTGELFF	TGTGCCAGCAGCGTCTACCCGGGACAGGGAGGAACCGGGGAGCTGTTTTTT
.	.	TRBV5-1	TRBJ1-1	CASSFGDDSAEAFF	TGCGCCAGCAGCTTCGGAGACGATAGCGCTGAAGCTTTCTTT
.	TRBD1	TRBV14	TRBJ1-4	CASSYTGQANEKLFF	TGTGCCAGCAGCTACACCGGACAGGCTAATGAAAAACTGTTTTTT
.	.	TRBV14	TRBJ2-5	CASSQVASAETQYF	TGTGCCAGCAGCCAAGTTGCTAGCGCCGAGACCCAGTACTTC
.	.	TRBV12-5	TRBJ1-5	CASGLVGRNGNQPQHF	TGTGCTAGTGGTTTGGTCGGGAGGAACGGCAATCAGCCCCAGCATTTT
.	.	TRBV5-1	TRBJ2-1	CASSFGVVNEQFF	TGCGCCAGCAGCTTCGGAGTGGTAAATGAGCAGTTCTTC
.	TRBD1	TRBV13	TRBJ1-2	CASSADRDGYTF	TGTGCCAGCAGCGCAGACAGGGATGGCTACACCTTC
.	TRBD2	TRBV7-2	TRBJ2-2	CASSLYTYGRDTGELFF	TGTGCCAGCAGCTTATATACCTACGGGAGGGACACCGGGGAGCTGTTTTTT
.	.	TRBV14	TRBJ1-1	CASSQVGRLNTEAFF	TGTGCCAGCAGCCAAGTAGGCAGGTTGAACACTGAAGCTTTCTTT
.	.	TRBV6-5	TRBJ1-4	CASMVLHSEKLFF	TGTGCCAGCATGGTACTCCACAGCGAAAAACTGTTTTTT
.	.	TRBV5-1	TRBJ2-4	CASSLGGLRFGKNIQYF	TGCGCCAGCAGCTTAGGGGGTTTGAGGTTTGGCAAAAACATTCAGTACTTC
.	.	TRBV27	TRBJ2-1	CASSLAGDNEQFF	TGTGCCAGCAGTTTGGCCGGGGACAATGAGCAGTTCTTC
.	.	TRBV7-3	TRBJ2-1	CASSLNLVNEQFF	TGTGCCAGCAGCTTAAATCTAGTCAATGAGCAGTTCTTC
few	.	TRBV9	TRBJ1-5	CASGDYSNQPQHF	TGTGCCAGCGGGGACTATAGCAATCAGCCCCAGCATTTT
.	.	TRBV30	TRBJ1-1	CAWSVTRDTEAFF	TGTGCCTGGAGTGTAACCAGGGACACTGAAGCTTTCTTT
.	.	TRBV2	TRBJ2-3	CAIGPDTQYF	TGTGCCATTGGCCCAGATACGCAGTATTTT
.	.	TRBV6-5	TRBJ2-1	CASSYSWRPSNEQFF	TGTGCCAGCAGTTACTCTTGGAGACCGAGCAATGAGCAGTTCTTC
few	.	TRBV6-6	TRBJ1-3	CASTSGLSGNTIYF	TGTGCCAGCACCTCGGGACTCTCTGGAAACACCATATATTTT
.	.	TRBV2	TRBJ2-5	CASSAHYQETQYF	TGTGCCAGCAGTGCTCACTACCAAGAGACCCAGTACTTC
.	.	TRBV6-5	TRBJ1-1	CASSYQPGLGEAFF	TGTGCCAGCAGTTACCAACCAGGGTTGGGTGAAGCTTTCTTT
.	.	TRBV4-3	TRBJ2-4	CASSHSGETSIQYF	TGCGCCAGCAGCCATAGTGGGGAGACTAGCATTCAGTACTTC
.	.	TRBV7-2	TRBJ2-3	CASSLDRGTDTQYF	TGTGCCAGCAGCTTGGATCGGGGGACAGATACGCAGTATTTT
.	TRBD1	TRBV2	TRBJ2-7	CASSEGRQGFEQYF	TGTGCCAGCAGTGAGGGCCGACAGGGGTTCGAGCAGTACTTC
.	.	TRBV25-1	TRBJ2-1	CASTRGLGNEQFF	TGTGCCAGCACAAGGGGATTGGGCAATGAGCAGTTCTTC
few	.	TRBV9	TRBJ2-1	CASSGATWNEQFF	TGTGCCAGCAGCGGAGCGACTTGGAATGAGCAGTTCTTC
few	.	TRBV7-9	TRBJ1-1	CASSLSPGVEAFF	TGTGCCAGCAGCTTGTCGCCAGGCGTTGAAGCTTTCTTT
.	.	TRBV2	TRBJ2-6	CASSIFPGAGANVLTF	TGTGCCAGCAGTATATTTCCAGGGGCTGGGGCCAACGTCCTGACTTTC
.	TRBD2	TRBV6-6	TRBJ2-7	CASSSALAGGYEQYF	TGTGCCAGCAGTAGCGCCCTAGCGGGAGGGTACGAGCAGTACTTC